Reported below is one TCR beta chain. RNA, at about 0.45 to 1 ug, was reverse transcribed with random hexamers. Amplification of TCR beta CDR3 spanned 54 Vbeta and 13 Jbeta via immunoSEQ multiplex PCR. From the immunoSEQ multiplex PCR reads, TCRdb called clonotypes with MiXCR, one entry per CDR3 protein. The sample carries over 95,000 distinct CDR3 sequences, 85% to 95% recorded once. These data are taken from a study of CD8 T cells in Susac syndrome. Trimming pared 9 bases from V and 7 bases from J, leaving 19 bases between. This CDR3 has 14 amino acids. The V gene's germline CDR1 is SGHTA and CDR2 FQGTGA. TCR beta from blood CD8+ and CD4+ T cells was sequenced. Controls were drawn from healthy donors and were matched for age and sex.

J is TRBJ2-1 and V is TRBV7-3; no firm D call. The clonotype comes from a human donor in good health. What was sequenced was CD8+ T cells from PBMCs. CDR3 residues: CASSLGYASNEQFF. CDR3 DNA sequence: TGTGCCAGTTCACTCGGGTACGCTTCTAATGAGCAGTTCTTC.